What follows are 29 T cell receptor beta chains derived from one specimen sequenced in a study of breast tumors, draining lymph nodes, adjacent tissues. Breast cancer patients provided tissue from their axillary draining lymph nodes. TCRdb re-called the multiplex PCR reads with MiXCR, one entry per CDR3 protein. The data show around 130,000 distinct CDR3 sequences, approximately 21% seen once. Sample: axillary lymph node tissue. The receptor source for this set is a female donor with breast cancer. Some clones in this sample may be carry-over from other donors' samples.

This clonotype was found a few times. Since a much larger clone is just one base distant, this may be a read error. This chain links TRBV20-1 with TRBJ2-7; weak D call: TRBD2 (5 bases). This CDR3 comprises 16 residues. Germline assignment: CDR1 DFQATT and CDR2 SNEGSKA (reference sequence). The CDR3 spells CGARGPQKRNSYEQYF. CDR3 nucleotides: TGCGGTGCTAGAGGCCCCCAAAAGCGGAACTCCTACGAGCAGTACTTC.

This clonotype was counted many times. The chain has TRBV19 and TRBJ2-1; 10 bases line up with TRBD2. V dropped 6 bases and J dropped 4; count of bases not matched to a gene: 6. This CDR3 comprises 15 residues. Looked up from germline, CDR1 is LNHDA and CDR2 is SQIVND (reference sequence). CDR3 amino acids: CASSGAGGPYNEQFF. The CDR3 coding sequence is TGTGCCAGTAGCGGAGCGGGAGGGCCTTACAATGAGCAGTTCTTC.

This clonotype was observed many times. The V call is TRBV6-5, the J call TRBJ2-7, with TRBD2 matching 8 bases. This CDR3 comprises 15 residues. CDR1 and CDR2 from the germline V gene are MNHEY and SVGAGI. J was trimmed by 5 bases and V by 2 bases; bases with no gene match: 8. The CDR3 nucleotides read TGTGCCAGCAGTTACGGTACCGGGAGGGCCCACGAGCAGTACTTC. Its translation: CASSYGTGRAHEQYF.

This clonotype was counted a few times. This clone may be a read error of a much larger clone one base away. This sequence joins TRBV9 and TRBJ2-7; D possibly matches TRBD1 or TRBD2 (6 bases each). From germline, CDR1 is SGDLS and CDR2 YYNGEE. V shed 2 bases and J shed 5 bases, with 17 bases lying between them. The CDR3 spans 15 residues. The CDR3 region has the DNA TGTGCCAGCAGCGTTGGAGGTCGGGGGCTCAACGAGCAGTACTTC. It specifies CASSVGGRGLNEQYF.

This clonotype occurred many times. This chain joins TRBV2 and TRBJ2-1, with 10 bases matching TRBD2. This CDR3 has 15 amino acids. Germline V gene lookup returns CDR1 SNHLY and CDR2 FYNNEI. The V and J ends lost 6 bases and 2 bases, in that order; junction bases with no gene match: 4. CDR3 DNA: TGTGCCAGCAGGTTAGCGGGAGGAACCTACAATGAGCAGTTCTTC. Protein: CASRLAGGTYNEQFF.

This clonotype was counted many times. This rearrangement joins TRBV29-1 to TRBJ2-1; 8 nucleotides align to TRBD1. This CDR3 has 14 amino acids. Germline assignment: CDR1 SQVTM and CDR2 ANQGSEA. V lost 2 bases, J lost 6 bases, and 6 bases stayed unmatched. CDR3 coding DNA: TGCAGCGTTGAACTGGACAGGGTGTCCAATGAGCAGTTCTTC. Amino acids: CSVELDRVSNEQFF.

As concerns this clonotype: This clone may be a read error of a much larger clone one base away. V gene TRBV7-3 combines with J gene TRBJ2-2, with D unclear. The CDR3 is 15 residues long. With 2 bases removed from V and 5 bases from J, the gap between germline ends came to 12 bases. Germline CDR1 reads SGHTA; CDR2 reads FQGTGA. CDR3 region: CASSLFVQSTGELFF. The CDR3 DNA sequence: TGTGCCAGCAGCTTATTCGTACAGTCTACCGGGGAGCTGTTTTTT.

This clonotype has only a few counts. A read error may be the cause here, since a much bigger clone is one base away. Because it lacks the conserved phenylalanine or tryptophan at the end, this CDR3 is likely a read error. The chain combines TRBV20-1 with TRBJ2-3, with D perhaps matching TRBD1 or TRBD2 (5 bases each). V dropped 5 bases and J dropped 5 bases, with 8 bases sitting between them. The CDR3 sequence is 11 residues long. The germline gives CDR1 DFQATT, CDR2 SNEGSKA (reference sequence). The CDR3 is CSAPGLDTQYS. CDR3 coding DNA: TGCAGTGCTCCGGGGCTAGATACGCAGTATTCT.

This clonotype was seen repeatedly, ten times or more. The chain is built from TRBV5-1 and TRBJ2-3; TRBD2 is a possible D gene (5 bases). Trimming stripped 6 bases from V and 0 bases from J, with 11 bases between. From germline, CDR1 is SGHRS and CDR2 YFSETQ. The CDR3 runs to 14 residues. CDR3 sequence: CASNAGSSTDTQYF. The CDR3 bases are TGCGCCAGCAATGCGGGTTCTAGCACAGATACGCAGTATTTT.

Concerning this clonotype: A much larger clone lies one base from this, so it may be a read error. The CDR3 carries no conserved terminal phenylalanine or tryptophan, so it likely arises from a read error. The rearrangement joins TRBV5-6 to TRBJ1-5; a weak D match, TRBD1 (5 bases). V gave up 6 bases and J gave up 4 bases, with 14 bases separating them. The CDR3 loop spans 14 amino acids. Germline CDR1 is SGHDT and CDR2 is YYEEEE. CDR3 residues: CASTTLGGNQPQHS. CDR3 DNA: TGTGCCAGCACCACTCTCGGGGGGAATCAGCCCCAGCATTCT.

This clonotype was recorded at least ten times. This chain uses TRBV28 with TRBJ2-2; D is ambiguous. The CDR3 covers 11 residues. V dropped 6 bases and J dropped 7 bases, with 6 bases sitting between them. Looked up from germline, CDR1 is MDHEN and CDR2 is SYDVKM. The CDR3 spells CASSLSGELFF. In nucleotides, the CDR3 is TGTGCCAGCAGCTTGAGCGGGGAGCTGTTTTTT.

Ten or more counts support this clonotype. V and J are TRBV6-6 and TRBJ2-7, with 8 bases identical to TRBD2. The CDR3 runs to 14 residues. V shed 7 bases, J shed 6 bases, and the junction held 11 bases outside the gene matches. CDR1 and CDR2 (germline): MNHNY, SVGAGI (reference sequence). The CDR3 bases are TGTGCCAGCAACCAGCGGGGGACGGATGGCGAGCAGTACTTC. It specifies CASNQRGTDGEQYF.

CDR3 DNA sequence: TGTGCCAGCTCACCAAGGGCACGGGAGACCCAGTACTTC. This codes for CASSPRARETQYF. J is TRBJ2-5 and V is TRBV18; D ambiguous. V was shortened by 2 bases and J by 5 bases, with 9 bases between the two germline ends. CDR1 and CDR2 from the germline V gene are KGHSH and LQKENI. CDR3 length equals 13 residues.

This clonotype was counted at least ten times. This rearrangement joins TRBV4-2 to TRBJ1-4; 7 bases fit TRBD1. The J segment lost 8 bases and the V segment lost 2 bases, leaving 8 bases of the junction unmatched. In germline, CDR1 is LGHNA, CDR2 YNFKEQ. This CDR3 has 15 amino acids. The CDR3 protein is CASSQSPGGGEKLFF. DNA for the CDR3: TGTGCCAGCAGCCAATCACCAGGGGGGGGAGAAAAACTGTTTTTT.

The sample holds many counts of this clonotype. The rearrangement uses TRBV2 and TRBJ1-5, with 9 bases identical to TRBD1. CDR3 length: 16 residues. Unmatched junction bases numbered 6, after V lost 0 bases and J lost 6 bases. Germline V gives CDR1 SNHLY, CDR2 FYNNEI. The CDR3 nucleotides read TGTGCCAGCAGTGAAGCCTACAGGGGGCTCAGTCAGCCCCAGCATTTT. This codes for CASSEAYRGLSQPQHF.

Of note for this clonotype: This may arise from a read error, as a much more abundant clone is one base away. J is TRBJ2-5 and V is TRBV30; tentatively, D is TRBD2 (5 bases). CDR1 and CDR2 from the germline V gene are GTSNPN and SVGIG (reference sequence). The CDR3 contains 11 residues. V was cut by 5 bases and J by 5 bases, with 9 bases left in between. CDR3 nucleotide sequence: TGTGCCTGGGGTACGGGGGAGACCCAGTACTTC. Encoded protein: CAWGTGETQYF.

In its sample, this clonotype was seen many times. The rearrangement joins TRBV12-3 or TRBV12-4 to TRBJ1-2, with no clear D. The CDR3 runs to 13 residues. Trimming shortened V by 2 bases and J by 2 bases, and 6 bases separated the two germline ends. The CDR3 loop reads CASSLRTNYGYTF. The CDR3 coding sequence is TGTGCCAGCAGTTTACGCACGAACTATGGCTACACCTTC.

Regarding this clonotype: A single base separates this from a much larger clone, so it may be a read error. The rearrangement joins TRBV7-3 to TRBJ2-2; 8 bases align to TRBD2. The CDR3 runs to 13 residues. Germline V CDR1 and CDR2: SGHTA, FQGTGA. In DNA, the CDR3 is TGTGCCAGCAGCTTAGTCCCACGGGGGGGGCTGTTTTTT. The encoded protein is CASSLVPRGGLFF.

This clonotype was detected ten times or more. The chain links TRBV4-2 to TRBJ2-7, with TRBD1 as a possible D gene (6 bases). In germline, CDR1 is LGHNA, CDR2 YNFKEQ. The CDR3 totals 15 residues. Trimming left V 4 bases short and J 6 bases short, with 19 bases between. CDR3 residues: CASSPSTGLSSEQYF. For the CDR3, the DNA is TGTGCCAGCAGCCCTTCGACAGGCCTAAGTTCCGAGCAGTACTTC.

Notes on this clonotype: Since a much larger clone is just one base distant, this may be a read error. The chain has TRBV27 and TRBJ2-7; 8 bases match TRBD2. Trimming took 10 bases from V and 2 from J; bases not matched to a gene: 10. CDR1 is MNHEY and CDR2 is SMNVEV in the germline V gene (reference sequence). The CDR3 loop spans 14 amino acids. In nucleotides, the CDR3 is TGTGCCACACAGGGACTAGGGCCTACCTACGAGCAGTACTTC. This gives the protein CATQGLGPTYEQYF.

This clonotype was picked up many times. This sequence joins TRBV20-1 and TRBJ2-7; 9 bases are a match to TRBD2. V lost 0 bases and J lost 2; bases outside the gene matches: 8. CDR1 is DFQATT and CDR2 is SNEGSKA in the germline V gene (reference sequence). The CDR3 runs 16 residues. The CDR3 loop reads CSARDISGRKPYEQYF. CDR3 coding DNA: TGCAGTGCTAGAGACATTAGCGGGAGAAAGCCCTACGAGCAGTACTTC.

This clonotype was counted at least ten times. The V and J genes are TRBV20-1 and TRBJ2-1; 7 nucleotides agree with TRBD2. CDR1 is DFQATT and CDR2 is SNEGSKA in the germline V gene (reference sequence). V lost 6 bases, J lost 7 bases, and 9 bases stayed unmatched. This CDR3 spans 13 amino acids. The CDR3 region has the DNA TGCAGTGCGATATCGGGAGGTTTGAATGAGCAGTTCTTC. Its translation: CSAISGGLNEQFF.

At least ten counts were recorded for this clonotype. The chain employs TRBV20-1 and TRBJ2-1; 12 bases map to TRBD2. This CDR3 region has 15 residues. V was pared by 3 bases and J by 9 bases, with 9 bases of the junction left unmatched. Germline V gives CDR1 DFQATT, CDR2 SNEGSKA (reference sequence). The CDR3 region is CSASYQTSGRSEQFF. DNA for the CDR3: TGCAGTGCTAGCTATCAGACTAGCGGGAGAAGTGAGCAGTTCTTC.

This clonotype has ten or more counts. The chain carries TRBV7-3 and TRBJ2-1; 10 bases align to TRBD1. V lost 6 bases and J lost 5; bases outside the gene matches: 7. This CDR3 comprises 15 residues. Germline V CDR1 and CDR2: SGHTA, FQGTGA. The CDR3, as DNA: TGTGCCAGCAGACCGGGGGGGACAGGGGACAATGAGCAGTTCTTC. Protein product: CASRPGGTGDNEQFF.

This clonotype was seen repeatedly, ten times or more. Mismatch with germline at one junction end may stem from a read error. The CDR3 region is CASSPRTGNTGELFF. CDR3 sequence (DNA): TGTGCTAGCAGCCCTCGGACAGGGAACACCGGGGAGCTGTTTTTT. The genes are TRBV7-7 and TRBJ2-2; TRBD1 matches at 7 bases. The CDR3 loop spans 15 amino acids. Germline CDR1 and CDR2: SSHAT and FNYEAQ (reference sequence).

This clonotype was recorded at least ten times. J is TRBJ2-7 and V is TRBV5-1; 9 bases match TRBD1. The CDR3 totals 15 residues. Germline V gene lookup returns CDR1 SGHRS and CDR2 YFSETQ. The junction had 6 bases not matched to a gene; V was cut back by 5 bases and J by 0 bases. The CDR3 is CASSFGTGTSYEQYF. CDR3 nucleotide sequence: TGCGCCAGCAGTTTCGGGACAGGGACCTCCTACGAGCAGTACTTC.

This clonotype was detected many times. V is TRBV4-2 and J is TRBJ2-1; 8 bases are shared with TRBD2. The CDR3 totals 16 residues. V lost 1 base, J lost 4 bases, and 6 bases stayed unmatched. Germline CDR1 reads LGHNA; CDR2 reads YNFKEQ. In DNA form, the CDR3 reads TGTGCCAGCAGCCAAGTTGCCGGGAGGGGTTACAATGAGCAGTTCTTC. It codes for CASSQVAGRGYNEQFF.

This clonotype was picked up many times. This chain links TRBV5-1 with TRBJ2-2, with D unclear. V lost 2 bases to trimming and J lost 7 bases, with 9 bases between them. Per the germline V gene, CDR1 is SGHRS and CDR2 is YFSETQ. CDR3 length: 13 amino acids. In nucleotides, the CDR3 is TGCGCCAGCAGCTTCGGCCCTGGCGGGGAGCTGTTTTTT. This gives the protein CASSFGPGGELFF.

This clonotype was seen repeatedly, ten times or more. Here the CDR3 reads CASSPGYEQYF. The CDR3, as DNA: TGTGCCAGCAGCCCGGGGTACGAGCAGTACTTC. The chain carries TRBV7-8 and TRBJ2-7, with D perhaps TRBD2 (5 bases). Trimming removed 5 bases from V and 4 bases from J, with 6 bases in between. This CDR3 has 11 amino acids. Germline values: CDR1 SGHVS, CDR2 FQNEAQ. Using reference TRBV7-8 and TRBJ2-7 for the parts outside the CDR3, the full variable domain is GAGVSQSPRYKVAKRGQDVALRCDPISGHVSLFWYQQALGQGPEFLTYFQNEAQLDKSGLPSDRFFAERPEGSVSTLKIQRTQQEDSAVYLCASSPGYEQYFGPGTRLTVT.